Presented here are 26 T cell receptor beta chains from one specimen sequenced in a study of breast tumors, draining lymph nodes, adjacent tissues. TCRdb fed the multiplex PCR reads into MiXCR, producing one record per CDR3 protein. The table has some 130,000 distinct CDR3 sequences, roughly 20% seen once. Samples came from axillary lymph nodes draining the breast cancer. Sequencing was carried out using axillary lymph node tissue. Receptor source: a female donor with breast cancer. Some clones in this sample may be carry-over from other donors' samples.

This clonotype was counted only a few times. This may stem from a read error, because a much larger clone lies one nucleotide away. The rearrangement uses TRBV24-1 and TRBJ2-1, with 8 nucleotides matching TRBD1. Per germline, CDR1 KGHDR and CDR2 SFDVKD. V trimming: 3 bases; J trimming: 9 bases; junction bases outside the gene matches: 6. The CDR3 is 14 residues long. CDR3 DNA: TGTGCCACCAGTGATGCTGGACAGGGCTGTGAGCAGTTCTTC. Amino acids: CATSDAGQGCEQFF.

This clonotype was picked up many times. This sequence joins TRBV4-2 and TRBJ2-2; D unresolved. The germline V gene has CDR1 LGHNA and CDR2 YNFKEQ. The CDR3 contains 16 residues. Trimming cost V 4 bases and J 0 bases, with 12 bases left between them. CDR3 region: CASSPQDLSNTGELFF. The DNA of the CDR3 is TGTGCCAGCAGCCCTCAGGACCTGTCGAACACCGGGGAGCTGTTTTTT.

This clonotype was seen many times. The V gene is TRBV20-1, the J gene TRBJ2-7; tentatively, D is TRBD1 or TRBD2 (5 bases each). Trimming cost V 6 bases and J 4 bases, with 16 bases left between them. This CDR3 is built from 13 residues. Germline CDR1 and CDR2: DFQATT and SNEGSKA (reference sequence). This CDR3 is CSAPDPGTYEQYF. The CDR3 DNA reads TGCAGTGCACCCGATCCGGGGACGTACGAGCAGTACTTC.

In its sample, this clonotype was seen many times. The junction departs from the called germline gene at one end, perhaps through a read error. This chain uses TRBV7-7 with TRBJ2-2; D gene unclear. CDR3 size: 17 residues. Germline V lookup: CDR1 SSHAT, CDR2 FNYEAQ (reference sequence). The DNA of the CDR3 is TGTGCTAGCAGCTTAACGCTTTTCAGTACGATCACCGGGGAGCTGTTTTTT. Protein product: CASSLTLFSTITGELFF.

The genes are TRBV19 and TRBJ1-5; D is ambiguous. Looked up from germline, CDR1 is LNHDA and CDR2 is SQIVND (reference sequence). V was cut by 6 bases and J by 6 bases, with 18 bases left in between. This CDR3 region has 15 residues. The CDR3, as DNA: TGTGCCAGTAGCCTCACCCTTACTTCGGGTCAGCCCCAGCATTTT. It encodes CASSLTLTSGQPQHF. Full variable domain (remainder filled in from reference TRBV19 and TRBJ1-5): DGGITQSPKYLFRKEGQNVTLSCEQNLNHDAMYWYRQDPGQGLRLIYYSQIVNDFQKGDIAEGYSVSREKKESFPLTVTSAQKNPTAFYLCASSLTLTSGQPQHFGDGTRLSIL.

This clonotype was seen many times. The V and J genes are TRBV10-1 and TRBJ1-3, with D tentatively TRBD1 (5 bases). CDR1 is WNHNN, CDR2 SYGVQD, per germline (reference sequence). CDR3 length: 18 amino acids. V was shortened by 0 bases and J by 4 bases, with 19 bases between the two germline ends. For the CDR3, the DNA is TGCGCCAGCAGTGAGTCTAGGGGCAGCCGGATCGCCGGAAACACCATATATTTT. Its protein product is CASSESRGSRIAGNTIYF.

This clonotype has ten or more counts. The chain is built from TRBV19 and TRBJ1-5, with 9 nucleotides matching TRBD1. CDR3 size: 17 residues. Germline V lookup: CDR1 LNHDA, CDR2 SQIVND (reference sequence). V lost 5 bases to trimming and J lost 0 bases; unmatched junction nucleotides: 8. In nucleotides, the CDR3 is TGTGCCAGTAGTGGACAGGGGATTTCTAATAGCAATCAGCCCCAGCATTTT. This sequence encodes CASSGQGISNSNQPQHF.

The table lists this clonotype with many counts. V gene TRBV11-1 combines with J gene TRBJ2-1; D is unresolved. Germline CDR1 and CDR2: SGHAT and FQDESV (reference sequence). The CDR3 sequence is 11 residues long. V shed 6 bases and J shed 7 bases, with 7 bases lying between them. This CDR3 is CASSEANEQFF. CDR3 bases: TGTGCCAGCAGTGAAGCTAATGAGCAGTTCTTC.

This clonotype was recorded many times. CDR3 DNA sequence: TGTGCCAGCAGCTCCTACCGGGACGGAAACCTCTACGAGCAGTACTTC. Protein sequence: CASSSYRDGNLYEQYF. V gene TRBV11-2 combines with J gene TRBJ2-7; tentatively, D is TRBD1 or TRBD2 (5 bases each). The CDR3 runs to 16 residues. Deletions cut 4 bases from V and 3 bases from J, with 19 bases between. CDR1 SGHAT and CDR2 FQNNGV come from the germline V gene.

This clonotype was seen more than once but under ten times. V gene TRBV28 combines with J gene TRBJ1-2; TRBD1 aligns across 7 bases. V trimming: 7 bases; J trimming: 4 bases; junction bases outside the gene matches: 9. Per germline, CDR1 MDHEN and CDR2 SYDVKM. The length of the CDR3 is 14 residues. The DNA of the CDR3 is TGTGCCAGCAACATCCTGGGACAGCCCTATGGCTACACCTTC. Protein sequence: CASNILGQPYGYTF.

Worth noting for this clonotype: One base away lies a much larger clone, so this may be a sequencing read error. The chain has TRBV28 and TRBJ1-2; D perhaps matches TRBD1 (6 bases). The CDR3 is made up of 11 amino acids. Per the germline V gene, CDR1 is MDHEN and CDR2 is SYDVKM. V lost 10 bases, J lost 7 bases, and 13 bases lay in between. The CDR3 spells CATLGGPGYTF. The CDR3 nucleotides are TGTGCCACCCTTGGGGGGCCTGGCTACACCTTC.

The gene calls are TRBV4-1 and TRBJ2-4, with 9 bases that match TRBD1. Germline-derived CDR1 and CDR2 are MGHRA and YSYEKL. This CDR3 region has 18 residues. The junction had 16 bases not matched to a gene; V was cut back by 1 base and J by 9 bases. CDR3 nucleotide sequence: TGCGCCAGCAGCCAAGTCTCTCTTTTGGGGACAGGGAGTACCATTCAGTACTTC. It is translated as CASSQVSLLGTGSTIQYF.

There are many counts of this clonotype. This chain links TRBV20-1 with TRBJ2-7; D is undetermined. Germline V gene data show CDR1 as DFQATT and CDR2 as SNEGSKA (reference sequence). This CDR3 comprises 13 residues. The V end was cut by 1 base, the J end by 2 bases, with 9 bases between. CDR3: CSARVTVPYEQYF. CDR3 DNA sequence: TGCAGTGCTAGAGTGACGGTTCCCTACGAGCAGTACTTC.

This clonotype has a count of ten or more. The J gene is TRBJ2-1, the V gene TRBV11-3; the D gene is possibly TRBD2 (5 bases). V was trimmed by 4 bases and J by 1 base, leaving 8 bases between them. Germline values: CDR1 SGHNT, CDR2 YENEEA. The CDR3 has 14 residues. The CDR3 nucleotides read TGTGCCAGCAGCTCCGGGGAGTCCTACAATGAGCAGTTCTTC. This gives the protein CASSSGESYNEQFF.

This clonotype was seen many times. J is TRBJ2-2 and V is TRBV7-9; the D is unclear. V was cut by 5 bases and J by 6 bases, with 13 bases left in between. From germline, CDR1 is SEHNR and CDR2 FQNEAQ (reference sequence). The CDR3 contains 14 residues. The CDR3 here is CASSLDLSSGELFF. The CDR3 DNA sequence: TGTGCCAGCAGCCTGGACCTCTCGTCCGGGGAGCTGTTTTTT.

This clonotype was counted ten times or more. The chain is built from TRBV6-6 and TRBJ2-3; TRBD1 might be the D (5 bases). CDR3 length equals 14 residues. Germline V gene data show CDR1 as MNHNY and CDR2 as SVGAGI (reference sequence). Trimming took 2 bases from V and 5 from J, leaving 11 bases between them. The CDR3 loop is CASSYVQGRDTQYF. The DNA for the CDR3 is TGTGCCAGCAGTTACGTTCAGGGCAGAGATACGCAGTATTTT.

This clonotype was detected a few times. The V gene is TRBV28, the J gene TRBJ1-4; a possible D gene is TRBD1 (5 bases). In germline, CDR1 is MDHEN, CDR2 SYDVKM. V was trimmed by 3 bases and J by 8 bases, leaving 10 bases between them. This CDR3 contains 13 residues. This CDR3 is CASSFRGTEKLFF. Here the CDR3 DNA reads TGTGCCAGCAGTTTTAGGGGTACCGAAAAACTGTTTTTT.

This clonotype showed up many times. The chain links TRBV6-5 to TRBJ2-3; 8 positions match TRBD1. Germline lookup yields CDR1 MNHEY and CDR2 SVGAGI. The length of the CDR3 is 14 residues. The V and J ends lost 8 bases and 4 bases, in that order; junction bases with no gene match: 8. CDR3 in DNA: TGTGCCAGCCAAGGGACAGGAGGCCCAGATACGCAGTATTTT. It codes for CASQGTGGPDTQYF.

There are many counts of this clonotype. This chain uses TRBV20-1 with TRBJ2-7, with 12 nucleotides matching TRBD2. The junction had 15 bases not matched to a gene; V was cut back by 0 bases and J by 3 bases. Germline lookup yields CDR1 DFQATT and CDR2 SNEGSKA (reference sequence). The CDR3 length is 19 residues. The CDR3 DNA reads TGCAGTGCTAGAGATCAAGGGGCTAGCGGGAGGGTATTGCTCTACGAGCAGTACTTC. It translates to CSARDQGASGRVLLYEQYF.

This clonotype came up many times. Written as DNA, the CDR3 is TGCAGTGCTGGCAGCCCAATCGAACTCGAGCAGTTCTTC. Its protein product is CSAGSPIELEQFF. The J gene is TRBJ2-1, the V gene TRBV20-1; D is unclear. Germline V gene sequence: CDR1 DFQATT, CDR2 SNEGSKA (reference sequence). This CDR3 comprises 13 residues. V was shortened by 5 bases and J by 10 bases, with 18 bases between the two germline ends.

Only a few counts were recorded for this clonotype. The chain has TRBV28 and TRBJ1-2, with D unresolved. The germline CDR1 and CDR2 sequences are MDHEN and SYDVKM. This CDR3 is 13 amino acids long. V was shortened by 4 bases and J by 4 bases, with 10 bases between the two germline ends. CDR3 loop: CASSSAVLYGYTF. The CDR3, as DNA: TGTGCCAGCAGTTCAGCGGTGCTCTATGGCTACACCTTC.

This clonotype occurred many times. The J gene is TRBJ1-2, the V gene TRBV3-1; the match to TRBD1 covers 11 bases. The CDR3 is 16 residues long. The germline V gene has CDR1 LGHDT and CDR2 YNNKEL (reference sequence). V was pared by 1 base and J by 6 bases, with 7 bases of the junction left unmatched. For the CDR3, the DNA is TGTGCCAGCAGCCAAGCGGGACAGGGGGTCATGGATGGCTACACCTTC. This sequence encodes CASSQAGQGVMDGYTF. The whole variable domain, filled in from reference TRBV3-1 and TRBJ1-2, reads DTAVSQTPKYLVTQMGNDKSIKCEQNLGHDTMYWYKQDSKKFLKIMFSYNNKELIINETVPNRFSPKSPDKAHLNLHINSLELGDSAVYFCASSQAGQGVMDGYTFGSGTRLTVV.

This clonotype appeared many times. The chain uses TRBV5-6 and TRBJ2-5; D remains unclear. Germline CDR1 reads SGHDT; CDR2 reads YYEEEE. The CDR3 loop spans 12 amino acids. The germline V and J ends were trimmed by 2 bases and 2 bases, with 4 bases remaining between them. The CDR3 loop is CASSFHQETQYF. The CDR3, as DNA: TGTGCCAGCAGCTTCCATCAAGAGACCCAGTACTTC.

This clonotype came up many times. The chain has TRBV12-3 or TRBV12-4 and TRBJ2-2; TRBD2 agrees at 8 bases. The CDR3 totals 15 residues. J gave up 5 bases and V 4 bases, and 6 bases lay outside the gene matches. Here the CDR3 reads CASSSGLAKTGELFF. The CDR3 DNA reads TGTGCCAGCAGTTCTGGACTAGCTAAAACCGGGGAGCTGTTTTTT.

The chain joins TRBV20-1 to TRBJ2-3; 14 bases agree with TRBD2. CDR3 length: 16 residues. V lost 6 bases and J lost 5; bases outside the gene matches: 10. CDR1 and CDR2 (germline): DFQATT, SNEGSKA (reference sequence). The CDR3 region has the DNA TGCAGTGCGGCCGGGACTAGCGGGAGCATTGGAGATACGCAGTATTTT. Its protein product is CSAAGTSGSIGDTQYF.

The chain is built from TRBV30 and TRBJ2-2; the D gene could be TRBD1 or TRBD2 (6 bases each). There are 16 residues in the CDR3. Trimming stripped 4 bases from V and 4 bases from J, with 19 bases between. Germline V gives CDR1 GTSNPN, CDR2 SVGIG (reference sequence). This chain's CDR3 is CAWKTHPGGSTGELFF. DNA of the CDR3: TGTGCCTGGAAAACCCACCCCGGGGGCAGCACCGGGGAGCTGTTTTTT.